The rows below give T cell receptor beta chains drawn from one sample of a study of blood T cells in healthy people across ages. MiXCR was run by TCRdb on the 5' RACE reads, yielding one entry per CDR3 protein. Here the sample spans 550,000 to 800,000 distinct CDR3 sequences, approximately 31% being singletons. The specimen was blood. Receptors were obtained from a woman of 80 years or more in good health. CDR3s include the opening cysteine and the closing phenylalanine or tryptophan. The D gene is left open where the match is weak. Some rows have no size entry. The others give once, few or many, or a class for an expanded clone.

NA	NA	TRBV28	11	TRBJ2-1	TGTGCCAGCAGTTTCCAGCAAGACCGGTTCTTC	CASSFQQDRFF
TRBD2	NA	TRBV15	15	TRBJ2-7	TGTGCCACCAGCAGAGGACTAGCGGGAGGCGGCGAGCAGTACTTC	CATSRGLAGGGEQYF
NA	many	TRBV5-1	14	TRBJ1-4	TGCGCCAGCAGCTTGGATACCGGTACTGAAAAACTGTTTTTT	CASSLDTGTEKLFF
TRBD1	many	TRBV6-1	13	TRBJ2-7	TGTGCCAGCAGTCGACAGGGATTGGTGGAGCAGTACTTC	CASSRQGLVEQYF
NA	many	TRBV20-1	13	TRBJ2-3	TGCAGTGCTCCGGGGGCTAGCACAGATACGCAGTATTTT	CSAPGASTDTQYF
TRBD2	many	TRBV27	18	TRBJ2-1	TGTGCCAGCAGTACCCTTTCGACTAGCGGGGGAAGGTACAATGAGCAGTTCTTC	CASSTLSTSGGRYNEQFF
NA	many	TRBV4-1	16	TRBJ1-2	TGCGCCAGCAGCCAAGAGGGGCAGGTTTCTAACTATGGCTACACCTTC	CASSQEGQVSNYGYTF
NA	few	TRBV10-3	13	TRBJ1-1	TGTGCCATCAGACCCCCAGGTGGCAGTGAAGCTTTCTTT	CAIRPPGGSEAFF
NA	NA	TRBV9	16	TRBJ2-1	TGTGCCAGCAGCGTATCACGAGGACTGGTGAGTCCTGAGCAGTTCTTC	CASSVSRGLVSPEQFF
TRBD1	many	TRBV20-1	13	TRBJ1-2	TGCAGTGCTACGATGACAGGGCAGAGTGGCTACACCTTC	CSATMTGQSGYTF
TRBD1	many	TRBV5-6	18	TRBJ2-6	TGTGCCAGCAGCTCCTTAGGACAGGGACGGCGTGGGGCCAACGTCCTGACTTTC	CASSSLGQGRRGANVLTF
TRBD2	NA	TRBV7-2	16	TRBJ2-7	TGTGCCAGCAGCTCTCTAGCGGGGGGAACCTCCTACGAGCAGTACTTC	CASSSLAGGTSYEQYF
NA	few	TRBV20-1	14	TRBJ2-2	TGCAGTGCTAGAGAGGGGGGGAACACCGGGGAGCTGTTTTTT	CSAREGGNTGELFF
NA	NA	TRBV7-6	15	TRBJ1-1	TGTGCCAGCAGCGCCTCGACAGGTTCTCACACTGAAGCTTTCTTT	CASSASTGSHTEAFF
NA	many	TRBV30	15	TRBJ2-7	TGTGCCTGGAGCCTCATGACAGGTCCTGCCTACGAGCAGTACTTC	CAWSLMTGPAYEQYF
TRBD1	many	TRBV29-1	13	TRBJ1-1	TGCAGCGGGCAGGGGGTGGGGAACACTGAAGCTTTCTTT	CSGQGVGNTEAFF
TRBD1	many	TRBV28	15	TRBJ2-7	TGTGCCAGCAGCAGGTCCGGGACAGGGGAGGACGAGCAGTACTTC	CASSRSGTGEDEQYF
NA	few	TRBV7-2	16	TRBJ1-6	TGTGCCAGCAGCCACTCGGAGGGGATTCGCAGGTCACCCCTCCACTTT	CASSHSEGIRRSPLHF
NA	many	TRBV6-1	14	TRBJ1-2	TGTGCCAGCAGTCCAGGTCCGGCTAACTATGGCTACACCTTC	CASSPGPANYGYTF
NA	few	TRBV20-1	13	TRBJ1-1	TGCAGTGCTAGAGACCCGGGCCTAGGAGAAGCTTTCTTT	CSARDPGLGEAFF